This T cell receptor (beta chain) was retrieved from a study of shared clonotypes between healthy human individuals. Subsets obtained from CD4+ cells comprised CD45RA+ naive and CD45RA-negative memory cells. As concerns this clone: Its antigen is as yet unknown.

The authors distributed each subset's genomic DNA evenly over several immunoSEQ plates. Generated by immunoSEQ multiplex PCR, the TCRdb table keeps only in-frame clones and is missing some. The sample yields under 2.5 million clones, 92% seen once. The germline V gene encodes CDR1 SGHVS and CDR2 FNYEAQ. The CDR3 runs to 15 residues. Trimming at V came to 5 bases and at J to 3 bases, leaving 6 bases not matched to a gene. Study conclusions and caveats: Rarefaction showed that sequencing of sorted subsets was incomplete (despite large depth). Around 5% was the fraction of naive CD4 clonotypes found shared across several donors.

The sequence was collected from a man between 18 and 29 years old in good health. Some clones in this sample may be carry-over from other donors' samples. This chain links TRBV7-6 with TRBJ2-1; TRBD2 agrees at 8 bases. The sample was naive CD4+ T cells from PBMCs. The subset denotes: CD45RA+ positively selected. CDR3 nucleotides: TGTGCCAGCAGCCCAACGGGACTAGGCTACAATGAGCAGTTCTTC. Translated: CASSPTGLGYNEQFF.